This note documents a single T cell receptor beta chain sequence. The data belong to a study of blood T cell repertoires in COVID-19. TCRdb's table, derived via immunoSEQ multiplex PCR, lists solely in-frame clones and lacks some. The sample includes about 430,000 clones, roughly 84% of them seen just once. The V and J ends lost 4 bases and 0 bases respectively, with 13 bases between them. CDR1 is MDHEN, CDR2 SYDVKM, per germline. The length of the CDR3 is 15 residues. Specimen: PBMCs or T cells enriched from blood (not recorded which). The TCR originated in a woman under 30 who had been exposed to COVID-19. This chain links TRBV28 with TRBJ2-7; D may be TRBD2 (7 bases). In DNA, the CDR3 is TGTGCCAGCAGTTCACAGGGAGGGGGCTCCTACGAGCAGTACTTC. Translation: CASSSQGGGSYEQYF.